Below are 9 T cell receptor beta chains sequenced from a single sample in a study of blood T cells in healthy people across ages (dated by TCRdb to about 2015). The protocol used for the library was 5' RACE. The reads were generated on an Illumina HiSeq 2500. A second PCR of about 7 to 12 cycles was run with a J-beta primer mix and a sample-barcoded 5' primer. TCRdb trimmed public reads at Q25 via fastp, called clones via MiXCR and kept in-frame beta chains. Rows are unified per CDR3 protein, each entry keeping the most common DNA and genes. The sample table shows 780,000 or so distinct CDR3 sequences, and approximately 60% are seen once. The leading ten clones occupy roughly 24% of the sample. The sequenced sample was blood. The receptors shown here come from a man aged 35-49 years in good health.

The V and J genes are TRBV5-6 and TRBJ2-5; D call uncertain. The CDR3 spans 13 residues. CDR1 is SGHDT and CDR2 is YYEEEE in the germline V gene. Between the trimmed V and J ends, which lost 4 bases and 4 bases, there was a span of 11 bases. The CDR3: CASSVDWAETQYF. CDR3 in DNA: TGTGCCAGCAGCGTTGACTGGGCAGAGACCCAGTACTTC.

This clonotype was detected many times. The V and J genes are TRBV11-2 and TRBJ2-1, with D tentatively TRBD1 or TRBD2 (5 bases each). The germline V gene encodes CDR1 SGHAT and CDR2 FQNNGV. The CDR3 contains 12 residues. V was pared by 6 bases and J by 8 bases, with 11 bases between. The CDR3 spells CASRRRGDEQFF. CDR3 DNA sequence: TGTGCCAGCAGGAGGAGAGGGGATGAGCAGTTCTTC.

The V gene is TRBV3-1, the J gene TRBJ2-1; 8 bases are shared with TRBD2. Per the germline V gene, CDR1 is LGHDT and CDR2 is YNNKEL (reference sequence). CDR3 length: 14 residues. Trimming removed 3 bases from V and 12 bases from J; junction bases left unmatched: 10. CDR3 region: CASSHLAGPQGQFF. The CDR3 coding sequence is TGTGCCAGCAGCCATCTAGCGGGCCCACAGGGGCAGTTCTTC.

The V call is TRBV28, the J call TRBJ2-3; 7 nucleotides line up with TRBD1. Germline CDR1 reads MDHEN; CDR2 reads SYDVKM. The CDR3 loop spans 16 amino acids. The V and J ends lost 8 bases and 2 bases, in that order; junction bases with no gene match: 13. CDR3: CASASVGGLFTDTQYF. The CDR3 coding sequence is TGTGCCAGCGCAAGTGTAGGGGGCCTTTTCACAGATACGCAGTATTTT.

This clonotype was seen more than once but under ten times. The gene calls are TRBV14 and TRBJ2-3; possibly TRBD1 for D (5 bases). This CDR3 spans 15 amino acids. Germline V gene lookup returns CDR1 SGHDN and CDR2 FVKESK. V lost 1 base to trimming and J lost 5 bases, with 13 bases between them. The CDR3 nucleotides read TGTGCCAGCAGCCAAGTAACAGGACGCGGAGATACGCAGTATTTT. The encoded protein is CASSQVTGRGDTQYF.

Regarding this clonotype: Its ends do not fully match the called genes, so a read error is possible. This chain uses TRBV29-1 with TRBJ1-2; D is unclear. The CDR3 sequence is 13 residues long. CDR1 and CDR2 from the germline V gene are SQVTM and ANQGSEA. The CDR3 DNA reads TGCAGCGTAGAAGCGGCAGCTAACTATGGCTACACCTTC. Its translation: CSVEAAANYGYTF.

V gene TRBV3-1 combines with J gene TRBJ2-5; D may be TRBD2 (6 bases). Germline CDR1 reads LGHDT; CDR2 reads YNNKEL (reference sequence). V was trimmed by 4 bases and J by 5 bases, leaving 17 bases between them. The CDR3 covers 15 residues. CDR3 bases: TGTGCCAGCAGCCGCCGGGCCTTGGGGAGGGAGACCCAGTACTTC. This codes for CASSRRALGRETQYF.

This clonotype was observed many times. The chain joins TRBV7-2 to TRBJ2-5, with D hard to call. Trimming cost V 5 bases and J 7 bases, with 14 bases left between them. Per germline, CDR1 SGHTA and CDR2 FQGNSA. CDR3 length: 13 residues. The CDR3 nucleotides are TGTGCCAGCAGCCGGTATAATGTGGGGACCCAGTACTTC. Translated: CASSRYNVGTQYF.

This clonotype has more than one count but fewer than ten. The chain recombines TRBV2 with TRBJ2-1; the match to TRBD1 covers 9 bases. In germline, CDR1 is SNHLY, CDR2 FYNNEI. The CDR3 spans 18 residues. V was pared by 1 base and J by 5 bases, with 12 bases of the junction left unmatched. The CDR3 nucleotides read TGTGCCAGCAGTGAAGGTTTACGGGGACAGGGTTTGGACAATGAGCAGTTCTTC. Amino acids: CASSEGLRGQGLDNEQFF.